This T cell receptor beta chain came from a study of T-cell memory formation after mild COVID-19. Germline loops: CDR1 MNHEY, CDR2 SVGAGI. The J segment lost 7 bases and the V segment lost 2 bases, leaving 5 bases of the junction unmatched. The CDR3 loop spans 13 amino acids. MiXCR, applied by TCRdb to the 5' RACE reads, yields one record per CDR3 protein. There are about 14,000 distinct CDR3 sequences in the sample; approximately 19% occur only once, and around 45% lies in the top ten. This clonotype occurred many times. The sequence was obtained from an adult woman who had mild COVID-19 (a few samples of this study predate the infection). Cell type and time point are not known. The material sequenced was PBMCs or a T cell subset sorted from them (not recorded which). The J gene is TRBJ2-7, the V gene TRBV6-5, with TRBD1 matching over 7 bases. This CDR3 reads CASSYDRVEEQYF. CDR3 in DNA: TGTGCCAGCAGTTACGACAGGGTGGAAGAGCAGTACTTC.